This entry features one T cell receptor (beta chain) sequence. Its antigen is still unknown. Generated by immunoSEQ multiplex PCR, the TCRdb table keeps only in-frame clones and is missing some. The table shows more than 50,000 clones, with around 83% occurring only once. Collection occurred without any documented infections or immune events in donors. V was shortened by 1 base and J by 0 bases, with 3 bases between the two germline ends. Per germline, CDR1 MGHRA and CDR2 YSYEKL. The CDR3 has 13 residues. The data were obtained in a study of identifying expanded T cells in peripheral blood. General study results and limits: Clone count variance between two-week samples rose with total template count. Over around two and four weeks, about 16 and 20 clones changed, versus around 1.2 between replicates.

The clonotype originates from a person between 18 and 75 years old in good health. Source material: blood. The chain carries TRBV4-1 and TRBJ1-1; D unclear. The DNA for the CDR3 is TGCGCCAGCAGCCAAGTGCTGAACACTGAAGCTTTCTTT. This translates into CASSQVLNTEAFF.